The 32 T cell receptor beta chains reported below all come from one sample, sequenced in a study of T-cell reconstitution after alpha-beta-depleted transplantation in children. Preparing the TCRbeta library involved the use of unique molecular identifiers. MiXCR, run by TCRdb on the PCR reads, gives a single entry per CDR3 protein. The top ten clones hold roughly 31% of a sample with about 900,000 distinct CDR3 sequences, roughly 31% of them seen once. Sequences were derived from PBMCs, mostly from graft donor cells, sampled 360 days after TCRalphabeta/CD19-depleted stem cell transplant. The source is a boy under two years old who had a stem cell transplant for SCID, so the T cells may come from the graft donor.

The chain joins TRBV6-2 or TRBV6-3 to TRBJ1-1; D is ambiguous. The CDR3 has 13 residues. Germline values: CDR1 MNHEY, CDR2 SVGEGT. V was trimmed by 6 bases and J by 0 bases, leaving 8 bases between them. The CDR3 region is CASRGHVNTEAFF. The DNA of the CDR3 is TGTGCCAGCAGGGGTCATGTGAACACTGAAGCTTTCTTT.

The CDR3 DNA reads as TGCGCCAGCAGCCAAGGCCCAAGCGCGGGCACAGATACGCAGTATTTT. Protein sequence: CASSQGPSAGTDTQYF. This sequence joins TRBV4-1 and TRBJ2-3; D ambiguous. Trimming stripped 1 base from V and 1 base from J, with 12 bases between. The CDR3 spans 16 residues. Germline V CDR1 and CDR2: MGHRA, YSYEKL.

This clonotype was seen only a few times. The rearrangement links TRBV12-3 or TRBV12-4 to TRBJ1-1; D unresolved. Trimming pared 2 bases from V and 4 bases from J, leaving 11 bases between. The CDR3 has 14 residues. CDR3 coding DNA: TGTGCCAGCAGTTTATCCTCTATGCGCACTGAAGCTTTCTTT. Translation: CASSLSSMRTEAFF.

The chain recombines TRBV12-3 or TRBV12-4 with TRBJ2-2; D might be TRBD1 (5 bases). The CDR3 totals 15 residues. Trimming took off 5 bases at V and 3 bases at J, with 13 bases between the two ends. The CDR3 DNA follows: TGTGCCAGCAGTGCCACCGGCAGGGACACCGGGGAGCTGTTTTTT. It yields the protein CASSATGRDTGELFF.

The chain has TRBV20-1 and TRBJ2-5, with TRBD1 as a possible D gene (5 bases). CDR1 is DFQATT, CDR2 SNEGSKA, per germline (reference sequence). The CDR3 consists of 15 residues. Trimming left V 3 bases short and J 5 bases short, with 19 bases between. The CDR3 region has the DNA TGCAGTGCTAGTCGGGTGGGCAGGGAAGTGGAGACCCAGTACTTC. It encodes CSASRVGREVETQYF.

The J gene is TRBJ2-3, the V gene TRBV5-1; TRBD1 aligns across 9 bases. CDR1 SGHRS and CDR2 YFSETQ come from the germline V gene. V trimming: 4 bases; J trimming: 2 bases; junction bases outside the gene matches: 5. The CDR3 runs to 15 residues. CDR3 amino acids: CASSPDRGFTDTQYF. The CDR3 nucleotides read TGCGCCAGCAGCCCGGACAGGGGATTCACAGATACGCAGTATTTT.

This sequence joins TRBV11-1 and TRBJ1-5; D is unresolved. The ends were cut back, 3 bases at V and 0 bases at J, with 18 bases in the middle. The V gene's germline CDR1 is SGHAT and CDR2 FQDESV (reference sequence). The CDR3 is 18 amino acids. This CDR3 is CASSFSTSSGYSNQPQHF. The CDR3, as DNA: TGTGCCAGCAGCTTCAGTACCAGTAGCGGGTATAGCAATCAGCCCCAGCATTTT.

This clonotype came up many times. The rearrangement links TRBV5-1 to TRBJ2-7; D assignment may be TRBD1 or TRBD2 (5 bases each). The germline V gene encodes CDR1 SGHRS and CDR2 YFSETQ. This CDR3 has 16 residues. V lost 0 bases, J lost 7 bases, and 20 bases lay in between. The CDR3 DNA reads as TGCGCCAGCAGCTTGGTGACCAGGGCCCTGGGGAGTGAGCAGTACTTC. As protein: CASSLVTRALGSEQYF. Complete variable domain (other parts from reference TRBV5-1 and TRBJ2-7): KAGVTQTPRYLIKTRGQQVTLSCSPISGHRSVSWYQQTPGQGLQFLFEYFSETQRNKGNFPGRFSGRQFSNSRSEMNVSTLELGDSALYLCASSLVTRALGSEQYFGPGTRLTVT.

This clonotype was observed a few times. This chain connects TRBV3-1 to TRBJ2-2; D is ambiguous. Germline CDR1 LGHDT, CDR2 YNNKEL (reference sequence). The CDR3 covers 14 residues. V was pared by 1 base and J by 7 bases, with 10 bases between. CDR3 residues: CASSQGPNGGELFF. The CDR3 DNA follows: TGTGCCAGCAGCCAAGGCCCCAACGGCGGGGAGCTGTTTTTT.

This clonotype came up a few times. J is TRBJ2-7 and V is TRBV12-3 or TRBV12-4; D is undetermined. V was shortened by 6 bases and J by 2 bases, with 23 bases between the two germline ends. The CDR3 is 17 amino acids. The CDR3 spells CASSSAGPPHVTYEQYF. The CDR3 DNA sequence: TGTGCCAGCAGCTCCGCCGGGCCGCCTCACGTCACCTACGAGCAGTACTTC.

The V call is TRBV4-2, the J call TRBJ2-3, with D maybe TRBD2 (6 bases). The V end lost 0 bases, the J end lost 0 bases, and 13 bases lay between the germline ends. Germline CDR1 is LGHNA and CDR2 is YNFKEQ. This CDR3 has 17 residues. The CDR3 bases are TGTGCCAGCAGCCAAGATCTAGGCCGGGGGAGCACAGATACGCAGTATTTT. It translates to CASSQDLGRGSTDTQYF.

This clonotype has only a few counts. The V gene is TRBV5-6, the J gene TRBJ2-6; D is ambiguous. Trimming removed 2 bases from V and 3 bases from J, with 9 bases in between. The germline V gene encodes CDR1 SGHDT and CDR2 YYEEEE. The CDR3 contains 15 residues. CDR3: CASSFYTFGANVLTF. The CDR3 DNA follows: TGTGCCAGCAGCTTTTATACGTTTGGGGCCAACGTCCTGACTTTC.

The chain joins TRBV7-2 to TRBJ1-6; no reliable D call. There are 15 residues in the CDR3. V shed 4 bases and J shed 6 bases, with 13 bases lying between them. The germline CDR1 and CDR2 sequences are SGHTA and FQGNSA. The CDR3 DNA is TGTGCCAGCAGCTCCTTGGGAGACCGTAATTCACCCCTCCACTTT. Translating it yields CASSSLGDRNSPLHF. Variable domain in full (rest from reference TRBV7-2 and TRBJ1-6): GAGVSQSPSNKVTEKGKDVELRCDPISGHTALYWYRQSLGQGLEFLIYFQGNSAPDKSGLPSDRFSAERTGGSVSTLTIQRTQQEDSAVYLCASSSLGDRNSPLHFGNGTRLTVT.

This clonotype has a handful of counts. V is TRBV4-3 and J is TRBJ2-3; a weak D match, TRBD1 (5 bases). CDR1 is LGHNA and CDR2 is YSLEER in the germline V gene. Trimming cost V 0 bases and J 4 bases, with 14 bases left between them. The CDR3 runs 16 residues. The CDR3 coding sequence is TGCGCCAGCAGCCAAGACTGGACAAAGAAGCCAGATACGCAGTATTTT. It yields the protein CASSQDWTKKPDTQYF.

A few counts support this clonotype. The chain combines TRBV6-5 with TRBJ2-7; no reliable D call. Germline lookup yields CDR1 MNHEY and CDR2 SVGAGI. Trimming left V 4 bases short and J 5 bases short, with 12 bases between. This CDR3 comprises 13 residues. This CDR3 is CASSSPGPHEQYF. DNA for the CDR3: TGTGCCAGCAGTTCCCCGGGTCCCCACGAGCAGTACTTC.

As DNA, the CDR3 is TGTGCCAGCAGCTTCCCACGGGGCGCTAATGAAAAACTGTTTTTT. It is translated as CASSFPRGANEKLFF. This rearrangement joins TRBV7-9 to TRBJ1-4, with D possibly matching TRBD1 (5 bases). Germline V CDR1 and CDR2: SEHNR, FQNEAQ (reference sequence). This CDR3 is 15 amino acids long. With 3 bases removed from V and 3 bases from J, the gap between germline ends came to 11 bases.

This clonotype occurred a few times. This chain uses TRBV9 with TRBJ2-7; D gene unclear. The length of the CDR3 is 15 residues. Germline loops: CDR1 SGDLS, CDR2 YYNGEE. Deletions cut 2 bases from V and 7 bases from J, with 19 bases between. CDR3 residues: CASSVFDRVFGEQYF. Here the CDR3 DNA reads TGTGCCAGCAGCGTCTTCGACCGGGTGTTTGGGGAGCAGTACTTC.

This clonotype was counted a few times. V and J are TRBV27 and TRBJ2-3; D gene uncertain. CDR1 is MNHEY, CDR2 SMNVEV, per germline (reference sequence). The ends were cut back, 5 bases at V and 6 bases at J, with 12 bases in the middle. The CDR3 is 13 amino acids. The CDR3 loop reads CASSPYQLDTQYF. The CDR3 DNA reads as TGTGCCAGCAGTCCATACCAACTGGATACGCAGTATTTT.

This clonotype has only a few counts. V and J are TRBV19 and TRBJ2-5; possibly TRBD2 for D (6 bases). Germline V CDR1 and CDR2: LNHDA, SQIVND (reference sequence). V gave up 3 bases and J gave up 2 bases, with 13 bases separating them. This CDR3 is 15 amino acids long. The CDR3 nucleotides are TGTGCCAGTAGTATCGGAGGGCGCGGACAAGAGACCCAGTACTTC. This encodes CASSIGGRGQETQYF.

This clonotype was seen just once. This chain uses TRBV6-1 with TRBJ2-2; 8 nucleotides line up with TRBD1. After removal of 11 bases from V and 1 base from J, the junction contained 3 bases not matched to a gene. The CDR3 totals 13 residues. Germline V gene data show CDR1 as MNHNS and CDR2 as SASEGT. The CDR3 loop reads CAVGQGNTGELFF. The CDR3, as DNA: TGTGCCGTTGGACAGGGGAACACCGGGGAGCTGTTTTTT.

The chain's CDR3 is CASTKSPVNEQFF. The DNA of the CDR3 is TGTGCCAGCACCAAGAGTCCTGTGAATGAGCAGTTCTTC. The chain recombines TRBV6-1 with TRBJ2-1; D remains ambiguous. Germline CDR1 and CDR2: MNHNS and SASEGT. Trimming took off 7 bases at V and 7 bases at J, with 14 bases between the two ends. This CDR3 is built from 13 residues.

This clonotype was detected only a few times. The chain links TRBV5-6 to TRBJ1-1; D gene unclear. This CDR3 has 17 residues. V lost 1 base to trimming and J lost 1 base, with 17 bases between them. Germline V lookup: CDR1 SGHDT, CDR2 YYEEEE. DNA for the CDR3: TGTGCCAGCAGCTTGTTGATCGGCGGCAGTAAGAACACTGAAGCTTTCTTT. It translates to CASSLLIGGSKNTEAFF.

The rearrangement joins TRBV12-3 or TRBV12-4 to TRBJ2-7; D is unresolved. The V end was cut by 3 bases, the J end by 2 bases, with 11 bases between. This CDR3 spans 14 amino acids. In nucleotides, the CDR3 is TGTGCCAGCAGTTTTACCCCCTCTGCCTACGAGCAGTACTTC. It translates to CASSFTPSAYEQYF.

J is TRBJ2-3 and V is TRBV28; 8 bases match TRBD1. The CDR3 covers 14 residues. Unmatched junction bases numbered 7, after V lost 7 bases and J lost 4 bases. Germline CDR1 MDHEN, CDR2 SYDVKM. The CDR3 region has the DNA TGTGCCAGCACTTTCAGGGACAGGCCAGATACGCAGTATTTT. It codes for CASTFRDRPDTQYF.

V usage is TRBV7-2 and J usage is TRBJ2-4; no reliable D call. Germline V CDR1 and CDR2: SGHTA, FQGNSA. Trimming took 2 bases from V and 0 from J, leaving 11 bases between them. This CDR3 is 16 amino acids long. CDR3: CASSLNNRLAKNIQYF. The CDR3 coding sequence is TGTGCCAGCAGCTTAAATAACCGGCTAGCCAAAAACATTCAGTACTTC. The full variable domain, with the rest looked up from reference TRBV7-2 and TRBJ2-4, is GAGVSQSPSNKVTEKGKDVELRCDPISGHTALYWYRQSLGQGLEFLIYFQGNSAPDKSGLPSDRFSAERTGGSVSTLTIQRTQQEDSAVYLCASSLNNRLAKNIQYFGAGTRLSVL.

This clonotype was picked up a small number of times. This chain uses TRBV2 with TRBJ2-2, with 10 bases that match TRBD2. Germline CDR1 and CDR2: SNHLY and FYNNEI. The ends lost 7 bases at V and 1 base at J; junction bases unmatched: 3. The CDR3 consists of 15 residues. Written as DNA, the CDR3 is TGTGCCAGCACCCGGACTAGCGGGAACACCGGGGAGCTGTTTTTT. Translation gives CASTRTSGNTGELFF.

This clonotype has a handful of counts. The V gene is TRBV2, the J gene TRBJ1-5; the match to TRBD1 covers 8 bases. Germline CDR1 is SNHLY and CDR2 is FYNNEI. Trimming cost V 1 base and J 7 bases; bases outside gene matches: 3. This CDR3 contains 14 residues. This CDR3 reads CASSEGGQAQPQHF. The DNA for the CDR3 is TGTGCCAGCAGTGAAGGGGGACAGGCGCAGCCCCAGCATTTT.

DNA of the CDR3: TGCAGCGTTGAGACACTAGCGGGTAAAGAGACCCAGTACTTC. It codes for CSVETLAGKETQYF. This chain connects TRBV29-1 to TRBJ2-5; 9 nucleotides agree with TRBD2. Germline V CDR1 and CDR2: SQVTM, ANQGSEA. Germline trimming cut 3 bases from V and 3 bases from J; bases unmatched to any gene: 5. The CDR3 consists of 14 residues. The whole variable domain, remainder taken from reference TRBV29-1 and TRBJ2-5, is SAVISQKPSRDICQRGTSLTIQCQVDSQVTMMFWYRQQPGQSLTLIATANQGSEATYESGFVIDKFPISRPNLTFSTLTVSNMSPEDSSIYLCSVETLAGKETQYFGPGTRLLVL.

This chain uses TRBV20-1 with TRBJ1-5; the match to TRBD1 covers 9 bases. Germline trimming cut 6 bases from V and 4 bases from J; bases unmatched to any gene: 7. The CDR3 consists of 14 residues. The germline V gene has CDR1 DFQATT and CDR2 SNEGSKA (reference sequence). The CDR3 is CSAGGQGINQPQHF. CDR3 bases: TGCAGTGCCGGGGGACAGGGAATAAATCAGCCCCAGCATTTT.

This clonotype has a handful of counts. V usage is TRBV5-1 and J usage is TRBJ2-3; 12 positions agree with TRBD2. Germline loops: CDR1 SGHRS, CDR2 YFSETQ. V gave up 0 bases and J gave up 4 bases; unmatched junction bases: 9. The CDR3 runs 18 residues. The CDR3 protein is CASSLVASGGASPDTQYF. The CDR3 nucleotides read TGCGCCAGCAGCTTGGTGGCTAGCGGGGGGGCCTCGCCAGATACGCAGTATTTT.

This chain connects TRBV7-8 to TRBJ2-3, with a tentative D call TRBD2 (6 bases). Trimming stripped 5 bases from V and 2 bases from J, with 11 bases between. This CDR3 has 14 amino acids. The V gene's germline CDR1 is SGHVS and CDR2 FQNEAQ. This chain's CDR3 is CASSTPGDTDTQYF. The CDR3 nucleotides are TGTGCCAGCAGCACACCGGGAGACACAGATACGCAGTATTTT. Supplemented by reference TRBV7-8 and TRBJ2-3, the full variable domain reads GAGVSQSPRYKVAKRGQDVALRCDPISGHVSLFWYQQALGQGPEFLTYFQNEAQLDKSGLPSDRFFAERPEGSVSTLKIQRTQQEDSAVYLCASSTPGDTDTQYFGPGTRLTVL.

The chain combines TRBV12-3 or TRBV12-4 with TRBJ1-1, with TRBD1 as a possible D gene (6 bases). V lost 6 bases and J 0 bases, leaving 11 bases between the germline ends. The CDR3 totals 14 residues. CDR3 sequence reads: CASRYGQMNTEAFF. CDR3 nucleotide sequence: TGTGCCAGCAGGTACGGACAGATGAACACTGAAGCTTTCTTT.